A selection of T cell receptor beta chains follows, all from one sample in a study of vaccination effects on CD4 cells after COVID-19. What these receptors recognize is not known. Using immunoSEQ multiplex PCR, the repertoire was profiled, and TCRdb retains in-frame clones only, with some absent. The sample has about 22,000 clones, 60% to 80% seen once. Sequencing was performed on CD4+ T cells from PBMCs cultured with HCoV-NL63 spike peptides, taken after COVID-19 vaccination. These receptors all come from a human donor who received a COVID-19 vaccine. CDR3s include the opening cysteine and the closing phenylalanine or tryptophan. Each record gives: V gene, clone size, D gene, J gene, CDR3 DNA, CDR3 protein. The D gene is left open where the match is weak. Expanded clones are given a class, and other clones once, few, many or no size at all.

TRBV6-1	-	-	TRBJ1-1	TGTGCCAGCAGTGAAGTCGGGGGCGGTTCGACTGAAGCTTTCTTT	CASSEVGGGSTEAFF
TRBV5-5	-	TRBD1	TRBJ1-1	TGTGCCAGCAGCCACACAGGGGGAACTGAAGCTTTCTTT	CASSHTGGTEAFF
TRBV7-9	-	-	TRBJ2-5	TGTGCCAGCAGCTCTGGAGTTGGGACCCAGTACTTC	CASSSGVGTQYF
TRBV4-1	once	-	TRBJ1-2	TGCGCCAGCAGCCAAGATGAGGTTCGGCAGGGGCAGGACTATGGCTACACCTTC	CASSQDEVRQGQDYGYTF
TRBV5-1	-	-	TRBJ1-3	TGCGCCAGCAGCTTGGAGGGAAACACCATATATTTT	CASSLEGNTIYF
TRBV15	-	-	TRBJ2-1	TGTGCCACCAGCAGAGAAGTCATCACCGACGACAATGAGCAGTTCTTC	CATSREVITDDNEQFF
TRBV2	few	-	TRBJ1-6	TGTGCCAGCAGTATCAGGGAGGGGGGGAATTCACCCCTCCACTTT	CASSIREGGNSPLHF
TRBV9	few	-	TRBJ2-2	TGTGCCAGCAGCCCCGGGACGTACACCGGGGAGCTGTTTTTT	CASSPGTYTGELFF
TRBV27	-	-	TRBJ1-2	TGTGCCAGCAGTTTATCGGGCGGGGGGGCCAAAGGCTACACCTTC	CASSLSGGGAKGYTF
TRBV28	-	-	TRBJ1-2	TGTGCCAGCCAAGAGTACGGATCTAACTATGGCTACACCTTC	CASQEYGSNYGYTF
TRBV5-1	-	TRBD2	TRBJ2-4	TGCGCCAGCAGCGGGGGACTAGACCCCATTCAGTACTTC	CASSGGLDPIQYF
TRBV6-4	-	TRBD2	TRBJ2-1	TGTGCCAGCGGGACTAGCGGGGGGCCGCAGTTCTTC	CASGTSGGPQFF
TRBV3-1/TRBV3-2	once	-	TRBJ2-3	TGTGCCAGCAGCCAAGGAAGGGGTACGCAGTATTTT	CASSQGRGTQYF
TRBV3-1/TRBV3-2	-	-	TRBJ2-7	TGTGCCAGCAGCCAAGACGAGGCGACAGTTAAAACCTCCTACGAGCAGTACTTC	CASSQDEATVKTSYEQYF
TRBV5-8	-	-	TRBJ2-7	TGTGCCAGCAGCTTACACCGGATACAGGCCTACGAGCAGTACTTC	CASSLHRIQAYEQYF
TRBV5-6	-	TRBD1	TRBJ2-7	TGTGCCAGCAGCGTCACGGGACAGGGCAACGAGCAGTACTTC	CASSVTGQGNEQYF
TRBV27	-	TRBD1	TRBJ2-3	TGTGCCACCTCACGCCACCGGGACAGGGGTTTCCCAGATACGCAGTATTTT	CATSRHRDRGFPDTQYF
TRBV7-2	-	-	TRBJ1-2	TGTGCCAGCAGTCCAGGCAACTATGGCTACACCTTC	CASSPGNYGYTF
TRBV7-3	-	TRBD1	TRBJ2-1	TGTGCCAGCAGCATGGGACAGGCCGAGCAGTTCTTC	CASSMGQAEQFF
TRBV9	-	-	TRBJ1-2	TGTGCCAGCAGCGTAGGATCCGGGTTAGGCTACACCTTC	CASSVGSGLGYTF
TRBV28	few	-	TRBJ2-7	TGTGCCAGCAGTTTATTGCGCCTCCCCTACGAGCAGTACTTC	CASSLLRLPYEQYF
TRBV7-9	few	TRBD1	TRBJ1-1	TGTGCCAGCAGCTTCACCCGGGACAGTCTAAACACTGAAGCTTTCTTT	CASSFTRDSLNTEAFF
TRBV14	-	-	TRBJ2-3	TGTGCCAGCAGCCAAACTGCTAGCACAGATACGCAGTATTTT	CASSQTASTDTQYF
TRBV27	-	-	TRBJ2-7	TGTGCCAGCAGTTTAGGGGTAGGCTCCTACGAGCAGTACTTC	CASSLGVGSYEQYF
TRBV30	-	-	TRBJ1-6	TGTGCCTGGAGTAAGGGCAGGGTAGTATCACCCCTCCACTTT	CAWSKGRVVSPLHF
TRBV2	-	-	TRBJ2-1	TGTGCCAGCAGGAACCGGGCCCAAAACAATGAGCAGTTCTTC	CASRNRAQNNEQFF
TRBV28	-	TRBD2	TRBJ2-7	TGTGCCAGCAGTCCAGCGGGAACGATCTCCTACGAGCAGTACTTC	CASSPAGTISYEQYF
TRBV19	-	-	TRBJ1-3	TGTGCCAGTAGCCCCGACCCGGGACTCCCTCGCTCTGGAAACACCATATATTTT	CASSPDPGLPRSGNTIYF
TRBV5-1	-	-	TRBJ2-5	TGCGCCAGCAGCTTGGCTCAGGCGGCACAAGAGACCCAGTACTTC	CASSLAQAAQETQYF
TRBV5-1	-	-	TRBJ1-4	TGCGCCAGCAGCTTGGAAGGGATGCCTAATGAAAAACTGTTTTTT	CASSLEGMPNEKLFF
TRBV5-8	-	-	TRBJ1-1	TGTGCCAGCAGCTCAGGGCGGAACACTGAAGCTTTCTTT	CASSSGRNTEAFF